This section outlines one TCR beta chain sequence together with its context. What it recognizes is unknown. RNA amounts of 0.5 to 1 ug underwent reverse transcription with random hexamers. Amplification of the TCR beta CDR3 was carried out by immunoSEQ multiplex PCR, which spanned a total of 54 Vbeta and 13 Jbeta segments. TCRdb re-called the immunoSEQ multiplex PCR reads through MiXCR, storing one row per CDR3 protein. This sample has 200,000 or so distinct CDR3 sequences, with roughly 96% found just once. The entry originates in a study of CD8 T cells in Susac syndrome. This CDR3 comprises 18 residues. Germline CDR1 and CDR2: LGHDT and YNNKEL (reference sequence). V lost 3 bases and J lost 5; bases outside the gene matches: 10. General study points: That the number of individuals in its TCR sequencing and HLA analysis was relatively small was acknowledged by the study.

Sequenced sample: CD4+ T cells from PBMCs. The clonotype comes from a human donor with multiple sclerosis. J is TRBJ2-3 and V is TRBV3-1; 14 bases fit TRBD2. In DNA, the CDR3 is TGTGCCAGCAGCCACCTCCCGCGGGGGACTAGCGGGGGAGATACGCAGTATTTT. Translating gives CASSHLPRGTSGGDTQYF.